A selection of T cell receptor beta chains follows, all from one sample in a study of technical replicates of blood from several donors. Assay: immunoSEQ multiplex PCR; the TCRdb copy retains only in-frame clones and omits some. This sample has 84,000 or so clones, with roughly 97% found just once. The specimen sequenced was T cells isolated from PBMCs. The receptors shown here come from a human donor in good health. Each CDR3 is given with its conserved first and last residue. The D gene is left open where the match is weak. Clone size is not always given. Where it is, it says once, few, many or a class for expanded clones.

>14|TRBJ2-1|TRBD2|once|TRBV6-6
CASNLAGVSNEQFF
TGTGCCAGCAATCTAGCGGGAGTCTCCAATGAGCAGTTCTTC
>15|TRBJ2-7|TRBD2|.|TRBV6-5
CASTLWEGSSYEQYF
TGTGCCAGCACCCTGTGGGAGGGCAGCTCCTACGAGCAGTACTTC
>14|TRBJ2-5|.|once|TRBV12-2
CASFLAGEKETQYF
TGTGCAAGTTTTCTAGCGGGAGAAAAGGAGACCCAGTACTTC
>14|TRBJ2-1|.|.|TRBV7-2
CASSPALSYNEQFF
TGTGCCAGCAGCCCAGCGCTTTCTTACAATGAGCAGTTCTTC
>15|TRBJ1-5|TRBD1|.|TRBV4-1
CTSSQDLGTGYHEHF
TGCACCAGCAGCCAAGATCTAGGGACAGGGTATCACGAGCATTTT
>14|TRBJ1-5|TRBD1|.|TRBV15
CATSPDRDNQPQHF
TGTGCCACCAGTCCGGACAGGGACAATCAGCCCCAGCATTTT
>14|TRBJ2-5|TRBD2|.|TRBV4-1
CASSQMERESSQYF
TGCGCCAGCAGCCAAATGGAGCGGGAGTCGTCCCAGTACTTC
>15|TRBJ2-5|.|.|TRBV7-9
CASSLETDSKKTQYF
TGTGCCAGCAGCTTAGAGACAGATTCAAAAAAGACCCAGTACTTC
>15|TRBJ2-7|.|.|TRBV9
CASSGGGASSYEQYF
TGTGCCAGCAGCGGGGGCGGGGCGAGCTCCTACGAGCAGTACTTC
>13|TRBJ2-1|.|.|TRBV11-2
CASSLVSYNEQFF
TGTGCCAGCAGCTTAGTCTCGTACAATGAGCAGTTCTTC
>14|TRBJ1-1|.|.|TRBV5-1
CASSLVPGDTEAFF
TGCGCCAGCAGCTTGGTCCCGGGGGACACTGAAGCTTTCTTT
>12|TRBJ1-2|.|.|TRBV10-2
CASTQLPNGYTF
TGCGCCAGCACACAGTTGCCGAATGGCTACACCTTC
>20|TRBJ2-1|.|.|TRBV11-2
CASSLDWPSMVGPLNNEQFF
TGTGCCAGCAGCTTAGATTGGCCTTCAATGGTTGGCCCGTTAAACAATGAGCAGTTCTTC
>15|TRBJ2-1|TRBD1|.|TRBV5-4
CASSFTGGAENEQFF
TGTGCCAGCAGCTTTACAGGGGGCGCCGAAAATGAGCAGTTCTTC
>16|TRBJ2-3|TRBD2|.|TRBV11-2
CASSWGTSGTTDTQYF
TGTGCCAGCAGCTGGGGGACTAGCGGAACCACAGATACGCAGTATTTT
>13|TRBJ1-2|TRBD1|.|TRBV5-4
CASSETGVYGYTF
TGTGCCAGCAGCGAGACAGGGGTCTATGGCTACACCTTC